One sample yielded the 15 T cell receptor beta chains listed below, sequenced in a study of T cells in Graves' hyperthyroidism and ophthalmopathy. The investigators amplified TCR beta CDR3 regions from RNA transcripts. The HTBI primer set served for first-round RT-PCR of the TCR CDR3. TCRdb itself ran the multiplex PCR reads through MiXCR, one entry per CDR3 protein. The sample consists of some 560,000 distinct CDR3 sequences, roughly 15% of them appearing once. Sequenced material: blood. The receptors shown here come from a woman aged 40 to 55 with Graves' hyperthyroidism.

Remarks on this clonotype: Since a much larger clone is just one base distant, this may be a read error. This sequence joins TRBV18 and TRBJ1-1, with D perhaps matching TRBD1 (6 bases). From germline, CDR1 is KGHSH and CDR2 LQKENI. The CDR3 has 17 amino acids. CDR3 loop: CAGSPDSTHLGNTEAFF. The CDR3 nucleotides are TGTGCCGGCTCACCGGACAGCACCCACCTTGGGAACACTGAAGCTTTCTTT.

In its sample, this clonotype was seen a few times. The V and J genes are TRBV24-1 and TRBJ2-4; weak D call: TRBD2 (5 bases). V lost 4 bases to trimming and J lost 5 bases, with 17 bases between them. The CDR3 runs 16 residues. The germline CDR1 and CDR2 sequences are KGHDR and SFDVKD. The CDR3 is CATSETNTGKQNIQYF. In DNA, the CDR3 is TGTGCCACCAGTGAAACCAACACGGGGAAACAAAACATTCAGTACTTC.

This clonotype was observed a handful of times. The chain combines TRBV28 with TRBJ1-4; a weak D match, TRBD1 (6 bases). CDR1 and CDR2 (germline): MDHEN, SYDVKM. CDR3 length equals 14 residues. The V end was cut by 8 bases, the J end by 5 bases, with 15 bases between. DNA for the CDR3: TGTGCCAGCCGGGGGGGCCAGGCAAATGAAAAACTGTTTTTT. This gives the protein CASRGGQANEKLFF.

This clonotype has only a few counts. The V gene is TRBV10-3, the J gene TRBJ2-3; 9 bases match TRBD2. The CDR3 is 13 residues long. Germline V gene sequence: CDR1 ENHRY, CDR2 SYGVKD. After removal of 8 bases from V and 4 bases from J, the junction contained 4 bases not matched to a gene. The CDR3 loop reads CAISLAGSDTQYF. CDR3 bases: TGTGCCATCTCGCTAGCGGGATCAGATACGCAGTATTTT.

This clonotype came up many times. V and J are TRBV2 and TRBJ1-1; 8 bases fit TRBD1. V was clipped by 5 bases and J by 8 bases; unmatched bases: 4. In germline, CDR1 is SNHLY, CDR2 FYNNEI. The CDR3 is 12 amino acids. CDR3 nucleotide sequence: TGTGCCAGCAGTTTCGGACAGGGCGAAGCTTTCTTT. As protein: CASSFGQGEAFF.

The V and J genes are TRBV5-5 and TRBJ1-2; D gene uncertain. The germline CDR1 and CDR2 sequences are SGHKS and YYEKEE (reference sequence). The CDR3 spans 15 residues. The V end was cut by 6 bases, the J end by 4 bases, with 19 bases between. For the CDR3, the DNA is TGTGCCAGCACCATAGGTAGGACTACCCCCTATGGCTACACCTTC. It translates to CASTIGRTTPYGYTF.

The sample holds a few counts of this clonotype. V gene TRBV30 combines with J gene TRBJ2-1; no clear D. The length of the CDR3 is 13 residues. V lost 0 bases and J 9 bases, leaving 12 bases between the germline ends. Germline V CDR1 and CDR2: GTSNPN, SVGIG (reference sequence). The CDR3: CAWSVAIGGEQFF. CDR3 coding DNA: TGTGCCTGGAGTGTAGCGATTGGTGGTGAGCAGTTCTTC.

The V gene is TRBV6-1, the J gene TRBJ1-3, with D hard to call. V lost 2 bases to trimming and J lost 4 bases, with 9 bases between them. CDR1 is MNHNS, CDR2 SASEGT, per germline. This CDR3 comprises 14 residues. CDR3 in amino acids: CASSEFTAGNTIYF. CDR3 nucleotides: TGTGCCAGCAGTGAATTTACCGCCGGAAACACCATATATTTT.

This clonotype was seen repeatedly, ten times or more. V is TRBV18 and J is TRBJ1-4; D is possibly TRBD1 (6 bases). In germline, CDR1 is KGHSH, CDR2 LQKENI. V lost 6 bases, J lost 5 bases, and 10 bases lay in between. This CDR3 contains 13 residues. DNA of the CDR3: TGTGCCAGCTCCCGTGGACAGAATGAAAAACTGTTTTTT. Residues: CASSRGQNEKLFF.

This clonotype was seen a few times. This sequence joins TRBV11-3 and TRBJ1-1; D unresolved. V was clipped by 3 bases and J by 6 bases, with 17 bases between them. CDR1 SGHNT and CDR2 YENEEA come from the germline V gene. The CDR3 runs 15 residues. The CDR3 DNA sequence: TGTGCCAGCAGCTTTCCGGGATCCGCGGTCGCTGAAGCTTTCTTT. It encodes CASSFPGSAVAEAFF. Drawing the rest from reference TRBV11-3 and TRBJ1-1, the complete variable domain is EAGVVQSPRYKIIEKKQPVAFWCNPISGHNTLYWYLQNLGQGPELLIRYENEEAVDDSQLPKDRFSAERLKGVDSTLKIQPAELGDSAVYLCASSFPGSAVAEAFFGQGTRLTVV.

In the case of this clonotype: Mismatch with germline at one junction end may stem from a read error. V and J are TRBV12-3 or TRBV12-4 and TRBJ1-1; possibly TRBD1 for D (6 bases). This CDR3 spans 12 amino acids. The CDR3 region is CASSATGTEASF. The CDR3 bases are TGTGCCAGCAGTGCGACAGGCACTGAAGCTTCCTTT.

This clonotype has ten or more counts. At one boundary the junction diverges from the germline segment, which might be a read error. The CDR3 DNA follows: TGTGCCAGCAGTCAACAGGGAAATCAGCCCCAGCATTTT. Residues: CASSQQGNQPQHF. V and J are TRBV4-1 and TRBJ1-5, with D tentatively TRBD1 (6 bases). The CDR3 contains 13 residues. CDR1 is MGHRA and CDR2 is YSYEKL in the germline V gene.

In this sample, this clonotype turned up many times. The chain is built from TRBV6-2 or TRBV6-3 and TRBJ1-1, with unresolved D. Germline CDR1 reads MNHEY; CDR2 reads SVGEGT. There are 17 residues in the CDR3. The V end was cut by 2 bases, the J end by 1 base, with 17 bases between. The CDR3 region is CASSYIPSLAQNTEAFF. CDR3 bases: TGTGCCAGCAGTTACATCCCCTCACTCGCCCAGAACACTGAAGCTTTCTTT.

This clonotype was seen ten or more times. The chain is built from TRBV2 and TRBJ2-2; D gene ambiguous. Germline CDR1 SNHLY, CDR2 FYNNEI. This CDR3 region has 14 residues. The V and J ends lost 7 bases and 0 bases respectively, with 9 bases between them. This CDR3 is CASKRPTNTGELFF. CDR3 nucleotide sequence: TGTGCCAGCAAGCGACCAACGAACACCGGGGAGCTGTTTTTT.

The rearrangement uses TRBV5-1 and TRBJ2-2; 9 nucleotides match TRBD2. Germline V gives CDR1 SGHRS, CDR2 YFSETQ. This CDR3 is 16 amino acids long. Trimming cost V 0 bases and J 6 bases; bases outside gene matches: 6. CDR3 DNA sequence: TGCGCCAGCAGCTTGGCCAGAGCTAGCGGGGCCGGGGAGCTGTTTTTT. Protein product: CASSLARASGAGELFF.